Listed below are T cell receptor beta chains from one sample, sequenced in a study of Ad26.COV2.S vaccination and SARS-CoV-2 variants. The table came from immunoSEQ multiplex PCR; TCRdb's copy has only in-frame clones and leaves some out. Here the sample spans around 300,000 clones, 88% being singletons. The sequencing used peripheral blood, collected in a trial of Ad26.COV2.S vaccine versus placebo. All receptors come from a person between 18 and 60 years old who received the Ad26.COV2.S COVID-19 vaccine or a placebo. Each CDR3 is given with its conserved first and last residue. The D gene is left open where the match is weak. Some rows have no size entry. The others give once, few or many, or a class for an expanded clone.

d_call	v_call	clone_size	j_call	cdr3_nt	cdr3_aa
TRBD1	TRBV6-5	once	TRBJ2-7	TGTGCCAGCAGTTTGACAGGGGGCGTCTACGAGCAGTACTTC	CASSLTGGVYEQYF
TRBD1	TRBV7-2	-	TRBJ1-6	TGTGCCAGCAGCTTCCGGGACAGCTATTCACCCCTCCACTTT	CASSFRDSYSPLHF
TRBD1	TRBV27	-	TRBJ2-7	TGTGCCACCCAACAGGGGATATCCACCTACGAGCAGTACTTC	CATQQGISTYEQYF
-	TRBV12-3/TRBV12-4	once	TRBJ2-5	TGTGCCAGCAGCCCTAAAGAGACCCAGTACTTC	CASSPKETQYF
TRBD2	TRBV7-9	once	TRBJ2-1	TGTGCCAGCAGCTTAGTCCTTGGCGGGAGGGCCTATGTCAATGAGCAGTTCTTC	CASSLVLGGRAYVNEQFF
-	TRBV15	-	TRBJ2-3	TGTGCCACCAGCAGAGGGTGGGGCGGTAGCACAGATACGCAGTATTTT	CATSRGWGGSTDTQYF
-	TRBV5-6	few	TRBJ1-1	TGTGCCAGCAGCTTGGACATTAACACTGAAGCTTTCTTT	CASSLDINTEAFF
-	TRBV27	-	TRBJ1-3	TGTGCCAGCTGGGGTAGTGGAAACACCATATATTTT	CASWGSGNTIYF
-	TRBV6-5	-	TRBJ2-1	TGTGCCAGCAGCCCAGGGATTCCCTACAATGAGCAGTTCTTC	CASSPGIPYNEQFF
TRBD1	TRBV19	-	TRBJ2-7	TGTGCCAGTAGTATTTCGACAGGGAATTTAGAGCAGTACTTC	CASSISTGNLEQYF
TRBD1	TRBV10-3	-	TRBJ1-5	TGTGCCATCAGTCGACAGGGGTTGAATCAGCCCCAGCATTTT	CAISRQGLNQPQHF
TRBD1	TRBV7-3	-	TRBJ2-3	TGTGCCAGCAGCCAAGGCACAGGGGGCGGGGATACGCAGTATTTT	CASSQGTGGGDTQYF
-	TRBV5-5	-	TRBJ1-5	TGTGCCAGCAGCTTAGCAGGGGAACAGCCCCAGCATTTT	CASSLAGEQPQHF
-	TRBV3-1/TRBV3-2	-	TRBJ2-1	TGTGCCAGCAGCCAAGACGGGGCAGCGAATGAGCAGTTCTTC	CASSQDGAANEQFF
-	TRBV27	once	TRBJ2-4	TGTGCCAGCAGTCCACAACGGGACACCTACTACATTCAGTACTTC	CASSPQRDTYYIQYF
TRBD2	TRBV10-2	few	TRBJ2-7	TGCGCCAGCAGTGAGTCGAGCGGGATGGGTTACGAGCAGTACTTC	CASSESSGMGYEQYF
-	TRBV7-3	-	TRBJ2-2	TGTGCCAGCAGCTTAATTAGCTCCACCGGGGAGCTGTTTTTT	CASSLISSTGELFF
-	TRBV6-5	-	TRBJ1-2	TGTGCCAGCAGGCAGGACGGTGGAGGGAATGGCTACACCTTC	CASRQDGGGNGYTF